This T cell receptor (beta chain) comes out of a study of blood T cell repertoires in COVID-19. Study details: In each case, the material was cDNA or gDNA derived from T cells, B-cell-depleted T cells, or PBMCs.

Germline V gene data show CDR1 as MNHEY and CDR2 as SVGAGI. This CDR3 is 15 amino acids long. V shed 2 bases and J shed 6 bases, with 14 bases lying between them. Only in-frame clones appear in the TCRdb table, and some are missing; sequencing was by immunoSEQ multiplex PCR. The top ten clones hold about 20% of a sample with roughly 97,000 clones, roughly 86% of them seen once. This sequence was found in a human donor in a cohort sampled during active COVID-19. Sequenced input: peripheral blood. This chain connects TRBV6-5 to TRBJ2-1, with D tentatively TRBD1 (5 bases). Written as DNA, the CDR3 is TGTGCCAGCAGTTACGGGCAGGGAACCTCCAATGAGCAGTTCTTC. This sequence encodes CASSYGQGTSNEQFF.